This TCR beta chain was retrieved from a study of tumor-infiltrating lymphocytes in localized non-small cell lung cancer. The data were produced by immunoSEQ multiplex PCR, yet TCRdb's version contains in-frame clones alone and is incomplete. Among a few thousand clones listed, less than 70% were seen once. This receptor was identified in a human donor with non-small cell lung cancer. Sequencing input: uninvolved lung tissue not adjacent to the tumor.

CDR3 coding DNA: TGTGCCAGTAAGAGGGCGGGACAGGGGCCGAACACCGGGGAGCTGTTTTTT. Residues: CASKRAGQGPNTGELFF. V gene TRBV19 combines with J gene TRBJ2-2; 10 bases map to TRBD1. J was trimmed by 0 bases and V by 7 bases; bases with no gene match: 8. CDR3 length: 17 residues. From germline, CDR1 is LNHDA and CDR2 SQIVND (reference sequence).